A selection of T cell receptor beta chains follows, all from one sample in a study of blood T cells in healthy people across ages. From the 5' RACE reads, TCRdb called clonotypes with MiXCR, one entry per CDR3 protein. The repertoire includes 600,000 to 1,000,000 distinct CDR3 sequences, roughly 60% of them detected once, and about 20% sits in the top ten. The specimen was blood. The source of these receptors is a man younger than 40 in good health. Each CDR3 is given with its conserved first and last residue. A D gene is named only where the DNA matches it firmly. The size entry is marked missing in some rows and otherwise reads once, few, many or a size class.

abundance,d_gene,j_gene,v_gene,CDR3aa,CDR3nt
few,TRBD2,TRBJ2-1,TRBV20-1,CSAVSGSSYNEQFF,TGCAGTGCTGTCAGCGGGAGTTCCTACAATGAGCAGTTCTTC
-,TRBD2,TRBJ2-5,TRBV20-1,CSARDRWLAGVMGEQYF,TGCAGTGCTAGAGATCGGTGGCTAGCGGGAGTTATGGGGGAGCAGTACTTC
-,-,TRBJ1-6,TRBV9,CASSAPGKGANSPLHF,TGTGCCAGCAGCGCTCCCGGAAAAGGCGCGAATTCACCCCTCCACTTT
-,-,TRBJ2-3,TRBV9,CASSVDAGPSTDTQYF,TGTGCCAGCAGCGTAGATGCAGGCCCTAGCACAGATACGCAGTATTTT
few,-,TRBJ1-1,TRBV28,CASSLGWRRNTEAFF,TGTGCCAGCAGTTTAGGTTGGCGGAGGAACACTGAAGCTTTCTTT
few,TRBD1,TRBJ1-2,TRBV7-2,CASSLGQGAPGYTF,TGTGCCAGCAGCTTAGGGCAGGGGGCGCCTGGCTACACCTTC
-,-,TRBJ2-7,TRBV28,CASPPGTGTYEQYF,TGTGCCAGCCCACCCGGGACGGGGACTTACGAGCAGTACTTC
many,-,TRBJ2-5,TRBV7-2,CASSFRVAAVGETQYF,TGTGCCAGCAGCTTTCGAGTGGCGGCGGTTGGAGAGACCCAGTACTTC
-,TRBD1,TRBJ2-7,TRBV7-2,CASSPWTGSHEQYF,TGTGCCAGCAGTCCCTGGACAGGGAGCCACGAGCAGTACTTC
-,-,TRBJ1-2,TRBV3-1,CASSQATADKHFYGYTF,TGTGCCAGCAGCCAAGCCACGGCGGACAAACACTTCTATGGCTACACCTTC
few,-,TRBJ2-7,TRBV10-3,CAIRAETLVYEQYF,TGTGCCATCAGGGCGGAAACACTAGTGTACGAGCAGTACTTC
-,-,TRBJ2-1,TRBV2,CASSEFRRDQGTGEQFF,TGTGCCAGCAGTGAGTTCCGACGGGATCAGGGGACCGGTGAGCAGTTCTTC
-,TRBD2,TRBJ2-7,TRBV29-1,CSVEDPFGEGTYNEQYF,TGCAGCGTTGAAGATCCGTTTGGGGAGGGGACCTACAATGAGCAGTACTTC
-,-,TRBJ2-3,TRBV29-1,CSVDKGFRDTQYF,TGCAGCGTTGATAAGGGGTTCAGAGACACGCAGTATTTT
-,-,TRBJ2-1,TRBV29-1,CSVLVSAYNEQFF,TGCAGCGTTCTCGTTTCGGCCTACAATGAGCAGTTCTTC
-,-,TRBJ1-6,TRBV5-1,CASTSTSSYNSPLHF,TGCGCCAGCACATCGACCAGCTCCTATAATTCACCCCTCCACTTT
few,-,TRBJ2-5,TRBV4-3,CASSQSQGQETQYF,TGCGCCAGCAGCCAATCCCAGGGTCAAGAGACCCAGTACTTC
-,-,TRBJ2-5,TRBV20-1,CSARGTTGAHGQYF,TGCAGTGCTAGAGGGACCACCGGGGCCCACGGGCAGTACTTC
many,TRBD1,TRBJ2-5,TRBV4-1,CASSQDWDRGLQTQYF,TGCGCCAGCAGCCAAGATTGGGACAGGGGATTACAGACCCAGTACTTC
once,TRBD2,TRBJ2-1,TRBV7-6,CASSARTSGDEQFF,TGTGCCAGCAGCGCCCGGACTAGCGGGGATGAGCAGTTCTTC
once,-,TRBJ1-2,TRBV19,CASTDANNYGYTF,TGTGCCAGTACGGACGCAAATAACTATGGCTACACCTTC
-,-,TRBJ2-7,TRBV12-3/TRBV12-4,CASTSQGGSFSYEQYF,TGTGCCAGCACCTCTCAGGGGGGGTCATTCTCCTACGAGCAGTACTTC
-,-,TRBJ2-1,TRBV4-1,CASSPESISSSYNEQFF,TGCGCCAGCAGCCCGGAATCTATATCGAGCTCCTACAATGAGCAGTTCTTC